A single sample gave rise to the 21 T cell receptor beta chains below, sequenced in a study of shared clonotypes between healthy human individuals. The repertoire was sequenced with immunoSEQ multiplex PCR; TCRdb's copy has only in-frame clones and lacks some. This sample carries 850,000 to 1,100,000 clones, about 80% of them seen once, and the ten largest clones take over 0.8%. The sample comprised memory CD4+ T cells from PBMCs. As for subset: CD45RA-negative fraction. Source of these receptors: a young man in good health. Some clones in this sample may be carry-over from other donors' samples.

This sequence joins TRBV19 and TRBJ1-2; no clear D gene. Trimming removed 0 bases from V and 11 bases from J, with 19 bases in between. The CDR3 consists of 15 residues. Germline CDR1 LNHDA, CDR2 SQIVND (reference sequence). The CDR3 loop is CASSIELGPPSGYTF. DNA of the CDR3: TGTGCCAGTAGTATAGAGCTCGGGCCTCCGTCGGGTTACACCTTC.

The chain recombines TRBV2 with TRBJ2-1; D may correspond to TRBD1 or TRBD2 (6 bases each). V lost 6 bases and J lost 10, with 16 bases in between. CDR1 and CDR2 (germline): SNHLY, FYNNEI. The CDR3 consists of 13 residues. CDR3 sequence reads: CASRAGEVGEQFF. CDR3 DNA sequence: TGTGCCAGCAGGGCAGGGGAGGTCGGGGAGCAGTTCTTC.

V gene TRBV5-1 combines with J gene TRBJ2-3, with 7 bases aligning to TRBD1. Per the germline V gene, CDR1 is SGHRS and CDR2 is YFSETQ. V lost 4 bases and J lost 1; bases outside the gene matches: 12. This CDR3 has 17 residues. The CDR3 region is CASSPQVGGPGTDTQYF. The CDR3 region has the DNA TGCGCCAGCAGCCCGCAGGTAGGGGGCCCTGGCACAGATACGCAGTATTTT.

This clone was counted only a few times. CDR3 sequence reads: CASSPPRQGRDEQYF. Written as DNA, the CDR3 is TGTGCCAGCTCACCACCGAGACAGGGGAGGGACGAGCAGTACTTC. This chain uses TRBV18 with TRBJ2-7, with D maybe TRBD1 (8 bases). Trimming took off 0 bases at V and 5 bases at J, with 14 bases between the two ends. This CDR3 is 15 amino acids long. The germline V gene has CDR1 KGHSH and CDR2 LQKENI. The full variable domain, completed using reference TRBV18 and TRBJ2-7, is NAGVMQNPRHLVRRRGQEARLRCSPMKGHSHVYWYRQLPEEGLKFMVYLQKENIIDESGMPKERFSAEFPKEGPSILRIQQVVRGDSAAYFCASSPPRQGRDEQYFGPGTRLTVT.

V is TRBV27 and J is TRBJ2-7, with TRBD1 matching over 8 bases. V was clipped by 0 bases and J by 5 bases; unmatched bases: 3. The CDR3 is 14 amino acids. From germline, CDR1 is MNHEY and CDR2 SMNVEV (reference sequence). In DNA, the CDR3 is TGTGCCAGCAGTTTATCGACAGGGGTACACGAGCAGTACTTC. Translated: CASSLSTGVHEQYF.

V and J are TRBV19 and TRBJ2-7; D gene ambiguous. The CDR3 sequence is 17 residues long. V lost 2 bases and J 2 bases, leaving 19 bases between the germline ends. Germline values: CDR1 LNHDA, CDR2 SQIVND (reference sequence). CDR3 loop: CASSIMFRLKPTYEQYF. CDR3 DNA sequence: TGTGCCAGTAGTATAATGTTTCGGCTGAAGCCTACCTACGAGCAGTACTTC.

V gene TRBV14 combines with J gene TRBJ2-7; no clear D. Germline loops: CDR1 SGHDN, CDR2 FVKESK. This CDR3 contains 12 residues. Trimming removed 2 bases from V and 7 bases from J, with 9 bases in between. CDR3 loop: CASSQSRGEQYF. CDR3 in DNA: TGTGCCAGCAGCCAATCACGTGGGGAGCAGTACTTC.

The chain carries TRBV10-3 and TRBJ2-7; TRBD2 agrees at 7 bases. Germline trimming cut 3 bases from V and 5 bases from J; bases unmatched to any gene: 7. From germline, CDR1 is ENHRY and CDR2 SYGVKD. The CDR3 spans 14 residues. CDR3 sequence (DNA): TGTGCCATCAGTGATTGGGGGAGGGCCCACGAGCAGTACTTC. This translates into CAISDWGRAHEQYF.

The genes are TRBV5-6 and TRBJ1-5, with D hard to call. With 2 bases removed from V and 7 bases from J, the gap between germline ends came to 13 bases. Per germline, CDR1 SGHDT and CDR2 YYEEEE. There are 14 residues in the CDR3. The CDR3 DNA reads TGTGCCAGCAGCTTAGGCGGGGTCTGGCAGCCCCAGCATTTT. Translating it yields CASSLGGVWQPQHF.

This sequence joins TRBV7-9 and TRBJ1-5; no clear D. The germline CDR1 and CDR2 sequences are SEHNR and FQNEAQ (reference sequence). V lost 2 bases and J lost 7, with 6 bases in between. The CDR3 length is 12 residues. CDR3 residues: CASSLKGQPQHF. CDR3 DNA: TGTGCCAGCAGCTTAAAGGGCCAGCCCCAGCATTTT.

V usage is TRBV7-2 and J usage is TRBJ2-1; D is unclear. CDR3 length: 14 amino acids. V was shortened by 6 bases and J by 1 base, with 10 bases between the two germline ends. Per germline, CDR1 SGHTA and CDR2 FQGNSA. CDR3 loop: CASRNLVSYNEQFF. As DNA, the CDR3 is TGTGCCAGCAGAAACTTAGTTTCCTACAATGAGCAGTTCTTC.

The chain couples TRBV10-2 to TRBJ2-2; the D gene is possibly TRBD2 (7 bases). The CDR3 is 13 amino acids. Germline CDR1 and CDR2: WSHSY and SAAADI. The germline V and J ends were trimmed by 11 bases and 3 bases, with 13 bases remaining between them. As DNA, the CDR3 is TGCGCCTCCAGCGGGACACACACCGGGGAGCTGTTTTTT. The encoded protein is CASSGTHTGELFF.

The V gene is TRBV4-2, the J gene TRBJ2-1, with no clear D. Germline V gives CDR1 LGHNA, CDR2 YNFKEQ. Trimming removed 1 base from V and 5 bases from J, with 9 bases in between. This CDR3 is 14 amino acids long. CDR3 nucleotide sequence: TGTGCCAGCAGCCAAGTGGCTTCCAACAATGAGCAGTTCTTC. Its translation is CASSQVASNNEQFF.

The V call is TRBV19, the J call TRBJ2-7; 9 nucleotides agree with TRBD1. After removal of 4 bases from V and 5 bases from J, the junction contained 3 bases not matched to a gene. Germline V CDR1 and CDR2: LNHDA, SQIVND (reference sequence). This CDR3 is 13 amino acids long. The CDR3: CASSSRQGDEQYF. The CDR3 DNA sequence: TGTGCCAGTAGTAGCCGACAGGGGGACGAGCAGTACTTC.

This chain links TRBV5-1 with TRBJ2-5; D may be TRBD1 or TRBD2 (5 bases each). V was pared by 4 bases and J by 1 base, with 8 bases between. The CDR3 extends over 13 amino acids. CDR1 is SGHRS, CDR2 YFSETQ, per germline. The CDR3 nucleotides are TGCGCCAGCAGCGTCGGGACCCAAGAGACCCAGTACTTC. Translation gives CASSVGTQETQYF.

Worth noting for this clone: One end of the junction fails to match germline, which may point to a read error. The chain uses TRBV6-5 and TRBJ2-3, with D perhaps TRBD2 (6 bases). This CDR3 contains 12 residues. Germline CDR1 and CDR2: MNHEY and SVGAGI. For the CDR3, the DNA is TGCGGGACTCGTGGGAGCACAGATACGCAGTATTTT. It yields the protein CGTRGSTDTQYF.

This sequence joins TRBV5-6 and TRBJ1-3; the D gene is possibly TRBD1 (5 bases). There are 15 residues in the CDR3. In germline, CDR1 is SGHDT, CDR2 YYEEEE. V shed 2 bases and J shed 0 bases, with 9 bases lying between them. CDR3 loop: CASSLGHSSGNTIYF. CDR3 sequence (DNA): TGTGCCAGCAGCTTAGGACACTCCTCTGGAAACACCATATATTTT.

The gene calls are TRBV19 and TRBJ2-1; TRBD1 might be the D (5 bases). CDR1 and CDR2 (germline): LNHDA, SQIVND (reference sequence). Deletions cut 3 bases from V and 8 bases from J, with 11 bases between. The CDR3 is 13 residues long. CDR3 DNA sequence: TGTGCCAGTAGTATGGCGCTAGGGGATGAGCAGTTCTTC. This encodes CASSMALGDEQFF.

As regards this clone: Additional DNA sequences in this sample encode the identical CDR3. The chain has TRBV19 and TRBJ1-2; D might be TRBD1 (6 bases). The CDR3 sequence is 12 residues long. V was clipped by 4 bases and J by 5 bases, with 8 bases between them. From germline, CDR1 is LNHDA and CDR2 SQIVND (reference sequence). The CDR3 protein is CASSRTAYGYTF. The CDR3 nucleotides read TGTGCCAGTAGTAGGACAGCTTATGGCTACACCTTC.

The chain couples TRBV7-8 to TRBJ2-7; D unresolved. The CDR3 length is 14 residues. Per germline, CDR1 SGHVS and CDR2 FQNEAQ. The germline V and J ends were trimmed by 0 bases and 3 bases, with 9 bases remaining between them. The CDR3 reads CASSLAKSSYEQYF. The CDR3 region has the DNA TGTGCCAGCAGCTTAGCGAAATCGAGCTACGAGCAGTACTTC.

In nucleotides, the CDR3 is TGTGCCAGCAGGCTCCCTTCCCGGGGGAAGACTGAAGCTTTCTTT. Translated, it gives CASRLPSRGKTEAFF. The V and J genes are TRBV28 and TRBJ1-1; TRBD1 might be the D (5 bases). This CDR3 region has 15 residues. The germline V gene has CDR1 MDHEN and CDR2 SYDVKM. Trimming stripped 6 bases from V and 5 bases from J, with 19 bases between.